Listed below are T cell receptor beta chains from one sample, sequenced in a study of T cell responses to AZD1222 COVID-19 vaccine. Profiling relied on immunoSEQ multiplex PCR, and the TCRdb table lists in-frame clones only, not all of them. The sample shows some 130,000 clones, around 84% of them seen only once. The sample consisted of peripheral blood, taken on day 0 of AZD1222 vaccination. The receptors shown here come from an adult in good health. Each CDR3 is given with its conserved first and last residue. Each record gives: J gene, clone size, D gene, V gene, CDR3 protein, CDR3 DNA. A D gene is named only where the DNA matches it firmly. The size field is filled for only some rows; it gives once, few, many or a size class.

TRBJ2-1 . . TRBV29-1 CSARVRADEQFF TGCAGCGCGCGTGTAAGGGCTGATGAGCAGTTCTTC
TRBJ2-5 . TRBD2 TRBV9 CASSVGPAGTQETQYF TGTGCCAGCAGCGTAGGGCCAGCGGGGACGCAAGAGACCCAGTACTTC
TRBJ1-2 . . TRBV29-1 CSVGRGGGYGYTF TGCAGCGTAGGCAGGGGAGGAGGCTATGGCTACACCTTC
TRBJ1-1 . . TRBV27 CAGSLSGRNTEAFF TGTGCCGGCAGTTTATCAGGCAGGAACACTGAAGCTTTCTTT
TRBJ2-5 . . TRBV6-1 CASSEQETQYF TGTGCCAGCAGTGAACAAGAGACCCAGTACTTC
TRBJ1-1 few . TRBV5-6 CASTFRGGMNTEAFF TGTGCCAGCACCTTTAGAGGCGGCATGAACACTGAAGCTTTCTTT
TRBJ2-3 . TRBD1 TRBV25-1 CASSESSQGQDTDTQYF TGTGCCAGCAGTGAATCATCGCAGGGACAGGACACAGATACGCAGTATTTT
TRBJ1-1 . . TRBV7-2 CASIWGRRTLNTEAFF TGTGCCAGCATCTGGGGCCGACGAACCTTGAACACTGAAGCTTTCTTT
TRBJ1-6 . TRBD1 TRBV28 CASTGEQGVNSPLHF TGTGCCAGCACCGGGGAACAGGGGGTAAATTCACCCCTCCACTTT
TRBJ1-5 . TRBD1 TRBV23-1 CASSSTGTGGNQPQHF TGCGCCAGCAGTAGTACCGGGACAGGGGGAAATCAGCCCCAGCATTTT
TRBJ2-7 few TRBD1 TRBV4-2 CASSQGKGAFGEQYF TGTGCCAGCAGCCAAGGGAAGGGGGCGTTCGGCGAGCAGTACTTC
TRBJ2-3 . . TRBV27 CASSSPRGLGTDTQYF TGTGCCAGCAGTTCGCCCCGGGGTCTGGGGACAGATACGCAGTATTTT
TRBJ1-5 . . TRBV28 CASSFENNQPQHF TGTGCCAGCAGTTTCGAGAATAATCAGCCCCAGCATTTT
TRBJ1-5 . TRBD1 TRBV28 CASSLTTGGYQPQHF TGTGCCAGCAGTTTAACGACAGGGGGCTATCAGCCCCAGCATTTT
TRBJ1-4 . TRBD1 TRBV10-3 CAISESGPRTGGKLFF TGTGCCATCAGTGAGTCCGGGCCGCGGACAGGGGGAAAACTGTTTTTT
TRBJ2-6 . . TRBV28 CASSPEPRTPSSGANVLTF TGTGCCAGCAGTCCGGAACCCCGAACTCCCTCCTCTGGGGCCAACGTCCTGACTTTC
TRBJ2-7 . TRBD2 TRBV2 CASTELSLGIVGGEDF TGTGCCAGCACCGAACTCTCTCTCGGAATCGTGGGGGGGGAAGACTTC
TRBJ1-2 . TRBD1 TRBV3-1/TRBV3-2 CASSPRTGGLENGYTF TGTGCCAGCAGCCCCCGGACAGGGGGGCTAGAGAATGGCTACACCTTC
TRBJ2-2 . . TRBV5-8 CASSLEGPGELFF TGTGCCAGCAGCTTGGAGGGCCCCGGGGAGCTGTTTTTT
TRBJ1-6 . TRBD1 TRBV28 CASTDRPGNSPLHF TGTGCCAGCACGGACAGGCCGGGGAATTCACCCCTCCACTTT
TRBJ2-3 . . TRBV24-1 CATSDLRAVGTDTQYF TGTGCCACCAGTGATTTGCGAGCGGTGGGGACAGATACGCAGTATTTT
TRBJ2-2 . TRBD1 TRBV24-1 CATSDLGGQGVVGELFF TGTGCCACCAGTGATTTAGGGGGACAGGGGGTCGTCGGGGAGCTGTTTTTT
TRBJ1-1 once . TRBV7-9 CASSLLGTEAFF TGTGCCAGCAGCCTATTAGGCACTGAAGCTTTCTTT
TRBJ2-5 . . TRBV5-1 CASSPSAQVQETQYF TGCGCCAGCAGCCCATCGGCCCAAGTCCAGGAGACCCAGTACTTC
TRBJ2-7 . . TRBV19 CARGDGPNLLHVYF TGTGCCAGGGGGGACGGCCCGAACCTGTTACATGTGTACTTC
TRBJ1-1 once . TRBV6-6 CASSLLGRLQSKNTEAFF TGTGCCAGCAGTCTCCTGGGACGCCTGCAATCCAAGAACACTGAAGCTTTCTTT
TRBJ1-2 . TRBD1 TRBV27 CASSDRGQYGYTF TGTGCCAGCAGTGACAGGGGGCAATATGGCTACACCTTC
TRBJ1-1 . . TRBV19 CASSISPNTEAFF TGTGCCAGTAGTATCAGCCCGAACACTGAAGCTTTCTTT
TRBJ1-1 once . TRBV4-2 CASSQEEDRNTEAFF TGTGCCAGCAGCCAAGAGGAGGACAGGAACACTGAAGCTTTCTTT
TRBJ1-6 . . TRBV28 CASGPLLKEDNSPLHF TGTGCCAGCGGCCCCCTATTAAAAGAGGATAATTCACCCCTCCACTTT
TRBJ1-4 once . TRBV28 CASTRPGHRATNEKLFF TGTGCCAGCACCCGACCGGGACACAGAGCAACTAATGAAAAACTGTTTTTT
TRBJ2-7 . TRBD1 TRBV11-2 CASKETAGGSYEQYF TGTGCCAGCAAAGAGACTGCAGGGGGCTCGTACGAGCAGTACTTC
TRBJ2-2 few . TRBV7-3 CASSPGWEDRRELFF TGTGCCAGCAGCCCCGGATGGGAAGATAGAAGGGAGCTGTTTTTT
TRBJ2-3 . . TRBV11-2 CASSLDSTDTQYF TGTGCCAGCAGCTTAGACAGCACAGATACGCAGTATTTT
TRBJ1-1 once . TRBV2 CASILDRKNTEAFF TGTGCCAGCATTTTAGACAGGAAGAACACTGAAGCTTTCTTT
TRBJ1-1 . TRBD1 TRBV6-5 CASSYGQGESFF TGTGCCAGCAGTTACGGACAGGGCGAGTCTTTCTTT
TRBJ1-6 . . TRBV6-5 CASIPTDLNNSPLHF TGTGCCAGCATTCCGACGGACTTGAATAATTCACCCCTCCACTTT
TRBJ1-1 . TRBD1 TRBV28 CASSPHDRGHTEAFF TGTGCCAGCAGTCCGCACGACAGGGGGCACACTGAAGCTTTCTTT
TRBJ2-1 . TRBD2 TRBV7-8 CASSPAGRGDNEQFF TGTGCCAGCAGCCCTGCGGGTCGGGGGGACAATGAGCAGTTCTTC
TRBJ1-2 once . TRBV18 CASSRDRTGEGYTF TGTGCCAGCTCACGTGACAGGACCGGGGAGGGCTACACCTTC
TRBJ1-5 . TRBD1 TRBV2 CASDLDRLNQPQHF TGTGCCAGCGACCTGGACAGGCTCAATCAGCCCCAGCATTTT
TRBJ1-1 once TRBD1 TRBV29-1 CSVYQSQGALRKMNTEAFF TGCAGCGTGTACCAATCACAGGGGGCCCTGCGAAAAATGAACACTGAAGCTTTCTTT
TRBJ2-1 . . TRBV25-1 CASSSVDKTRYNEQFF TGTGCCAGCAGTTCCGTGGACAAGACCCGCTACAATGAGCAGTTCTTC
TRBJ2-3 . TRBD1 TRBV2 CASRTTGSKNTDTQYF TGTGCCAGCAGGACGACAGGGTCCAAAAACACAGATACGCAGTATTTT
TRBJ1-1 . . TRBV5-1 CASSFPGSQAFF TGCGCCAGCAGCTTCCCTGGCTCACAGGCTTTCTTT
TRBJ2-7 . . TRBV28 CASSFRAHEQYF TGTGCCAGCAGTTTCAGGGCCCACGAGCAGTACTTC
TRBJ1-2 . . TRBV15 CATRATVGYGYTF TGTGCCACCAGGGCGACAGTTGGTTATGGCTACACCTTC
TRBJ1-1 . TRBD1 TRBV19 CASIQTGGTNTEAFF TGTGCCAGTATCCAGACAGGGGGCACAAACACTGAAGCTTTCTTT
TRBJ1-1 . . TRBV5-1 CASRLDSLNTEAFF TGCGCCAGCCGCTTGGACAGCCTGAACACTGAAGCTTTCTTT
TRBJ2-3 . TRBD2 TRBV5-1 CASSRSSSGGAWDTQYF TGCGCCAGCAGCCGGTCCTCTAGCGGGGGGGCCTGGGATACGCAGTATTTT
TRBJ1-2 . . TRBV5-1 CASSLVQASYGYTF TGCGCCAGCAGCTTGGTGCAGGCTAGCTATGGCTACACCTTC
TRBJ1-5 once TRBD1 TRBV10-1 CASVWTGEFGNQPQHF TGCGCCAGCGTCTGGACAGGGGAGTTCGGCAATCAGCCCCAGCATTTT
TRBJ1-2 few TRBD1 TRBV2 CASHKTGNYGYTF TGTGCCAGCCACAAGACAGGGAACTATGGCTACACCTTC
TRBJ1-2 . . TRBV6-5 CASTEQTFYGYTF TGTGCCAGCACCGAACAGACCTTCTATGGCTACACCTTC
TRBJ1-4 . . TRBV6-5 CASSPGRVDEKLFF TGTGCCAGCAGCCCGGGCCGCGTTGATGAAAAACTGTTTTTT